This TCR beta chain comes out of a study of long-term antiretroviral therapy in people with HIV. The CDR3 loop spans 13 amino acids. Losses at the gene ends were 6 bases for V and 6 bases for J; bases not matched to a gene: 5. Germline V gene sequence: CDR1 MDHEN, CDR2 SYDVKM. The assay, immunoSEQ v3.0, was run at survey level. Sequencing targeted 40,000-50,000 T-cell genomes per sample. Data came from immunoSEQ multiplex PCR; TCRdb stores just in-frame clones and leaves some out. The sample consists of some 26,000 clones, 80% to 85% of them appearing once. Study-level results: Transplant donor controls retained higher diversity, though diversity increased after ART.

Details on this clone: Its antigen is not identified.

This sequence was found in a man aged 50-60 years with HIV. The specimen comprised unsorted PBMCs, sampled 2.9 years after starting antiretroviral therapy. V and J are TRBV28 and TRBJ2-3; 8 bases match TRBD2. CDR3 DNA sequence: TGTGCCAGCAGCCTTATAGCGGGGGATACGCAGTATTTT. As protein: CASSLIAGDTQYF.